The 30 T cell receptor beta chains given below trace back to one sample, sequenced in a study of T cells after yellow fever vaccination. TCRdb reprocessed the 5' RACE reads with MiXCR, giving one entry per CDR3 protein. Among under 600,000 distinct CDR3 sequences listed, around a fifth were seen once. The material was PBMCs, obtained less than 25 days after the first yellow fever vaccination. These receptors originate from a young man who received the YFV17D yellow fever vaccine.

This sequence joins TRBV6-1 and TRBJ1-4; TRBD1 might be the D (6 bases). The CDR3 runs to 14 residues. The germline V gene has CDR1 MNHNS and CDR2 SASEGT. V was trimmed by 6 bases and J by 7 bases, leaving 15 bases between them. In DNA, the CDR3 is TGTGCCAGCAGAAACCAGGGGAGCACTGAAAAACTGTTTTTT. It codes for CASRNQGSTEKLFF.

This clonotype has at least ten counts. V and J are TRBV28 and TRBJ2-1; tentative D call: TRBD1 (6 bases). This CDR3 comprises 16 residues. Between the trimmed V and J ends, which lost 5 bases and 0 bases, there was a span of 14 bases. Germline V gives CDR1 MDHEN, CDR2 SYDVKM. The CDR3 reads CASSPPDRISYNEQFF. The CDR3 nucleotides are TGTGCCAGCAGTCCACCCGACAGGATCTCCTACAATGAGCAGTTCTTC.

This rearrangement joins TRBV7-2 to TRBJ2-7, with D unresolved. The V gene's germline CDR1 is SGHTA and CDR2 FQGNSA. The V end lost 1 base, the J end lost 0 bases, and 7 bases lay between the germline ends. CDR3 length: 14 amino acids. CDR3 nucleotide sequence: TGTGCCAGCAGCTTAGTACGCCGCTCCTACGAGCAGTACTTC. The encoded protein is CASSLVRRSYEQYF. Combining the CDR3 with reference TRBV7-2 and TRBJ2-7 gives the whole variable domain GAGVSQSPSNKVTEKGKDVELRCDPISGHTALYWYRQSLGQGLEFLIYFQGNSAPDKSGLPSDRFSAERTGGSVSTLTIQRTQQEDSAVYLCASSLVRRSYEQYFGPGTRLTVT.

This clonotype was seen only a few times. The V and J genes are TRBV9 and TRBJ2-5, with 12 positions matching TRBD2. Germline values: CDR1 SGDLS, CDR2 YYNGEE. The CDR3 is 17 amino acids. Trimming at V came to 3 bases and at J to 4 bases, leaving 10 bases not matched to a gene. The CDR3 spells CASSDGGLAGRRETQYF. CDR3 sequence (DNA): TGTGCCAGCAGCGACGGCGGACTAGCGGGGAGGCGAGAGACCCAGTACTTC.

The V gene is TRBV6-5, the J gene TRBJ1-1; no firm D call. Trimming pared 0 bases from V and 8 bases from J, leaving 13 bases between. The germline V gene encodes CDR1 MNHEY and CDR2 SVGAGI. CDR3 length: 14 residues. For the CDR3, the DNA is TGTGCCAGCAGTTACTCTTGGGGTAACTTCGAAGCTTTCTTT. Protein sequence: CASSYSWGNFEAFF.

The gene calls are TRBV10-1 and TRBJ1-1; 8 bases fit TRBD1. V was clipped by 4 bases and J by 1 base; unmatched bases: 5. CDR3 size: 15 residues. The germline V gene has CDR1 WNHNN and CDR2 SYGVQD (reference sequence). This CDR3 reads CASSARTGPNTEAFF. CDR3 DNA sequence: TGCGCCAGCAGTGCTAGGACAGGGCCGAACACTGAAGCTTTCTTT.

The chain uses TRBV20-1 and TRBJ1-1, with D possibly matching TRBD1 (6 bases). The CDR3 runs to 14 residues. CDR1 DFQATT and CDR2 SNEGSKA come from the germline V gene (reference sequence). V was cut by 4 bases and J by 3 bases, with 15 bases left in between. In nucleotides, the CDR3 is TGCAGTGCTACCGATGGACAGTCCTACACTGAAGCTTTCTTT. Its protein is CSATDGQSYTEAFF.

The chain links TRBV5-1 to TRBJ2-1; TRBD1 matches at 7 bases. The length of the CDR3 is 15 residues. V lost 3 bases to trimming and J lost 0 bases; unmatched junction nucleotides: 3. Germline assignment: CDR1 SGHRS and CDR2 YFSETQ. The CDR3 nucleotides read TGCGCCAGCAGCTGGACAGGTGGCTCCTACAATGAGCAGTTCTTC. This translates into CASSWTGGSYNEQFF.

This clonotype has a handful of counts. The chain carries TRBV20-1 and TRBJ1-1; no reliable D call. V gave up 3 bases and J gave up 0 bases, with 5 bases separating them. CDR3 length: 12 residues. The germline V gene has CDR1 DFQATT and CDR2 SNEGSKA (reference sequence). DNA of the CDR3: TGCAGTGCTAGGGAGATGAACACTGAAGCTTTCTTT. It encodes CSAREMNTEAFF.

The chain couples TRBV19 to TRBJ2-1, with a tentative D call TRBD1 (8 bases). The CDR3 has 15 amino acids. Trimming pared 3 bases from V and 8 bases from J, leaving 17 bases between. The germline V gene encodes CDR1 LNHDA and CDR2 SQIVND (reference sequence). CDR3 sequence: CASSMYETGGDEQFF. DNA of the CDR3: TGTGCCAGTAGTATGTACGAAACAGGGGGGGATGAGCAGTTCTTC.

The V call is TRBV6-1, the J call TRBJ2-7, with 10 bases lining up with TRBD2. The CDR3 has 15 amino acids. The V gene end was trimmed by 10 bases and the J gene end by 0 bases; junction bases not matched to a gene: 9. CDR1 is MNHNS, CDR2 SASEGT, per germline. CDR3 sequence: CATLASGGLSYEQYV. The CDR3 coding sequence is TGTGCCACATTGGCTAGCGGGGGCCTCTCCTACGAGCAGTACGTC.

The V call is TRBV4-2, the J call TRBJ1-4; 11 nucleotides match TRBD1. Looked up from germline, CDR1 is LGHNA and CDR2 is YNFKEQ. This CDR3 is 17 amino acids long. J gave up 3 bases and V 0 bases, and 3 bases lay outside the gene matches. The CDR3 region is CASSQDRGQGANEKLFF. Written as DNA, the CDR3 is TGTGCCAGCAGCCAAGATAGGGGACAGGGGGCTAATGAAAAACTGTTTTTT.

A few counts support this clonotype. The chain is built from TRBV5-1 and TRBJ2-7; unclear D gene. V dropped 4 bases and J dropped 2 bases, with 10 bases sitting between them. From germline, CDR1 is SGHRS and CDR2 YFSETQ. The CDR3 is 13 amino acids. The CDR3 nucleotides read TGCGCCAGCAGCCGAAGTGGGGCCTACGAGCAGTACTTC. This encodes CASSRSGAYEQYF.

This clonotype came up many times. This CDR3 reads CASSQKDRVGEQFF. DNA for the CDR3: TGTGCCAGCTCACAGAAAGACAGGGTTGGTGAGCAGTTCTTC. The rearrangement joins TRBV18 to TRBJ2-1; 7 bases are a match to TRBD1. From germline, CDR1 is KGHSH and CDR2 LQKENI. The CDR3 consists of 14 residues. The V gene end was trimmed by 4 bases and the J gene end by 9 bases; junction bases not matched to a gene: 9.

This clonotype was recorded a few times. CDR3 protein: CASSLNMANYGYTF. In DNA form, the CDR3 reads TGTGCCAGCAGCTTGAATATGGCTAACTATGGCTACACCTTC. This chain joins TRBV11-1 and TRBJ1-2, with D uncertain. From germline, CDR1 is SGHAT and CDR2 FQDESV (reference sequence). The CDR3 covers 14 residues. V was pared by 3 bases and J by 0 bases, with 8 bases between.

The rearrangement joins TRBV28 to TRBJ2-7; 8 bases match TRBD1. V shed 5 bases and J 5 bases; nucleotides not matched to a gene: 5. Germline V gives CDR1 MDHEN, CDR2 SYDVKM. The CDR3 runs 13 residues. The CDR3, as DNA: TGTGCCAGCAGTGAGACAGGGGAGCACGAGCAGTACGTC. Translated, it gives CASSETGEHEQYV.

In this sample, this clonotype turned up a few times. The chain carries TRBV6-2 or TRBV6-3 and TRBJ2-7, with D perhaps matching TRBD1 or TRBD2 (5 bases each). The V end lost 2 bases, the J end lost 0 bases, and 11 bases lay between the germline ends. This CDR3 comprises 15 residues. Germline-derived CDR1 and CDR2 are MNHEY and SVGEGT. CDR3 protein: CASSYGTGSSYEQYV. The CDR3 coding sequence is TGTGCCAGCAGTTACGGGACCGGGTCCTCCTACGAGCAGTACGTC.

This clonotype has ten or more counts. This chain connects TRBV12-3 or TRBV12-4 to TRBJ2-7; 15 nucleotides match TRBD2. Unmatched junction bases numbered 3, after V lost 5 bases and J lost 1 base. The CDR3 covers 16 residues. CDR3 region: CASSRGLAGGSYEQYF. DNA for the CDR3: TGTGCCAGCAGTAGGGGACTAGCGGGGGGTTCCTACGAGCAGTACTTC.

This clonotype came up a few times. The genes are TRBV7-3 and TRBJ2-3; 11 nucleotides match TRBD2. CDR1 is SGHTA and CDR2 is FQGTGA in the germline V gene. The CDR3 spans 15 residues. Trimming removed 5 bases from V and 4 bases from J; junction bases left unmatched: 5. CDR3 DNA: TGTGCCAGCAGCCCCCTAGCGGGGGGCGCAGATACGCAGTATTTT. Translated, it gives CASSPLAGGADTQYF.

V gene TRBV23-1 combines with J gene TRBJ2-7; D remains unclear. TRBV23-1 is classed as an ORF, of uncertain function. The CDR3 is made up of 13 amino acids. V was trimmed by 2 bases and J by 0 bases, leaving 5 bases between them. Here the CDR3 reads CASSQMYSYEQYV. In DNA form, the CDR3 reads TGCGCCAGCAGTCAAATGTACTCCTACGAGCAGTACGTC.

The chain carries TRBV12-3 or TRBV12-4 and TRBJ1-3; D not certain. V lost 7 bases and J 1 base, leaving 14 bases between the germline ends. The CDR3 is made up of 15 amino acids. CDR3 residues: CASIPLGRSGNTIYF. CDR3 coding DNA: TGTGCCAGCATTCCTCTGGGCCGGTCTGGAAACACCATATATTTT.

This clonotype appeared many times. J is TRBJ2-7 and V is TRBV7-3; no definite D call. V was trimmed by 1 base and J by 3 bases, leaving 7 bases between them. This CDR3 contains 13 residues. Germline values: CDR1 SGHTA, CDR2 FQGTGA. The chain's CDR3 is CASSLSQSYEQYF. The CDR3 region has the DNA TGTGCCAGCAGCTTAAGTCAGAGCTACGAGCAGTACTTC.

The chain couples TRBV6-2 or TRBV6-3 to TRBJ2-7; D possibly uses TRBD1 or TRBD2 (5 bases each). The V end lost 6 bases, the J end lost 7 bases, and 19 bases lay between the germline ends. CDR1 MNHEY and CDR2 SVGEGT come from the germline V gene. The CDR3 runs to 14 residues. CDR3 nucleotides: TGTGCCAGCAGCAACCTGGGGACCACCCTGGAGCAGTACTTC. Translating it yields CASSNLGTTLEQYF.

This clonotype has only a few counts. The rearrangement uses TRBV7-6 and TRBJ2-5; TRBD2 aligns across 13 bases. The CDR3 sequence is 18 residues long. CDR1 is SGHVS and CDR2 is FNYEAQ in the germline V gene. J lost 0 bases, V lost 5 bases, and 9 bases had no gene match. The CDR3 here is CASSPRTSGGVYQETQYF. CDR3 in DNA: TGTGCCAGCAGCCCGCGGACTAGCGGGGGTGTTTACCAAGAGACCCAGTACTTC.

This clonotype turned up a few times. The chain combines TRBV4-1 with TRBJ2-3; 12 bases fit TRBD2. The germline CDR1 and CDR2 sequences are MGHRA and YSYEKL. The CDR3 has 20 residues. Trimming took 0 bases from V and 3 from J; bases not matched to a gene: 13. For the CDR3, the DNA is TGCGCCAGCAGCCAAGATTCGCCTAGCGGGGGGGCCTATGTGACAGATACGCAGTATTTT. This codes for CASSQDSPSGGAYVTDTQYF.

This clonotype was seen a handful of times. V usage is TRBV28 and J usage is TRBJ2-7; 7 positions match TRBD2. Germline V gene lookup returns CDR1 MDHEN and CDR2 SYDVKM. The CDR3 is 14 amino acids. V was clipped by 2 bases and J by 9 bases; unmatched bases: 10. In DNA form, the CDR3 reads TGTGCCAGCAGTTTAGGGGGAAGCGGGGCTAGGCAGTACGTC. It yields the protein CASSLGGSGARQYV.

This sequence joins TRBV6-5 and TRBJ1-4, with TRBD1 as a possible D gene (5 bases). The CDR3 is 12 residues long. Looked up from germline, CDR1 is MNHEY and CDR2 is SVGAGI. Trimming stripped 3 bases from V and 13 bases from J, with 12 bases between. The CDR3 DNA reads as TGTGCCAGCAGTTATTTGGGGGGGACACTGTTTTTT. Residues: CASSYLGGTLFF.

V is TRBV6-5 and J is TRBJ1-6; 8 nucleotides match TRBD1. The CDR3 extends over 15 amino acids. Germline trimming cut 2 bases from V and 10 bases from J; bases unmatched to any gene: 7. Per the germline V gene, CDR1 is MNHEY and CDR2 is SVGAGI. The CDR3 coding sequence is TGTGCCAGCAGTTACAGGATTGGACAGGGATCACCCCTCCACTTT. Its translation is CASSYRIGQGSPLHF.

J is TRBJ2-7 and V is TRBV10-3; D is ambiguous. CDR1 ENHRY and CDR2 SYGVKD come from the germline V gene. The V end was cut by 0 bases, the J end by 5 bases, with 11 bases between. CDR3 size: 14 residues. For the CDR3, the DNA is TGTGCCATCAGTGAGTCGGTACAAGGGCACGAGCAGTACTTC. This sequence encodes CAISESVQGHEQYF.

The CDR3 region is CASSVGGGDEQYF. In DNA form, the CDR3 reads TGTGCCAGCAGCGTGGGGGGCGGGGACGAGCAGTACTTC. V and J are TRBV7-3 and TRBJ2-7; D tentatively fits TRBD1 or TRBD2 (6 bases each). Per the germline V gene, CDR1 is SGHTA and CDR2 is FQGTGA. This CDR3 contains 13 residues. The germline V and J ends were trimmed by 5 bases and 5 bases, with 13 bases remaining between them.